The text below deals with one T cell receptor beta chain. As yet, its antigen is unknown. Every TCR beta cDNA library bore unique molecular identifiers. One entry per CDR3 protein, called by TCRdb with MiXCR from the PCR reads. The repertoire holds some 700,000 distinct CDR3 sequences, with around 64% as singletons. This specimen belongs to a study of post-analysis software for immune sequencing data. Deletions cut 5 bases from V and 1 base from J, with 11 bases between. In germline, CDR1 is MNHEY, CDR2 SVGEGT. The CDR3 runs to 14 residues. General study findings and limits: Patients carried five TRBV segments more frequently than controls did, and TRBV5-6, TRBV5-1 and TRBV20-1 were among them. Multiple sclerosis patients showed significantly lower normalized Chao1 diversity than controls did.

The chain joins TRBV6-2 or TRBV6-3 to TRBJ2-5; either TRBD1 or TRBD2 may fit D (5 bases each). Material for sequencing was blood. This TCR derives from a girl aged 2-10 years with multiple sclerosis. CDR3 nucleotides: TGTGCCAGCAGTCCCCGGGACCTCCAAGAGACCCAGTACTTC. It translates to CASSPRDLQETQYF.